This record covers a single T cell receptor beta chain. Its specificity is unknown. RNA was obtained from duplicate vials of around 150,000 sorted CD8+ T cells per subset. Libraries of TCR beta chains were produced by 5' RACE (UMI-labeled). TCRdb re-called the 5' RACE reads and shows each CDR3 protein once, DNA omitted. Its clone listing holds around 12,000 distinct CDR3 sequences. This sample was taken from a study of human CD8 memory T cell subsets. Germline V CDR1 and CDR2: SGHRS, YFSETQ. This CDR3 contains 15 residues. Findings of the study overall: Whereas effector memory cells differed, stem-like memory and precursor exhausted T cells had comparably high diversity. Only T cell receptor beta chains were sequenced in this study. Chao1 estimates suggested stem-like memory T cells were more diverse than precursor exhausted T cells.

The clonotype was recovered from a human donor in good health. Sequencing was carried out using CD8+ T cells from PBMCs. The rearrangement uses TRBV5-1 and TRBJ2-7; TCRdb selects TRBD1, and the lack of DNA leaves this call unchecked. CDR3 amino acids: CASSFRGADAHEQYF.